The clone carrying this TCR beta chain came up a few times. No antigen is known for it. This record comes from a study of beta chain features in type 1 diabetes. The whole isolated RNA underwent reverse transcription, so sequencing captured expressed TCRB transcripts. The protocol was immunoSEQ multiplex PCR, while the TCRdb copy is restricted to in-frame clones and leaves out a portion. The table shows around 310,000 clones, with approximately 11% occurring only once. The ends were cut back, 6 bases at V and 3 bases at J, with 12 bases in the middle. The V gene's germline CDR1 is SQVTM and CDR2 ANQGSEA. The CDR3 sequence is 13 residues long. Findings and limits, study-wide: Shorter TCRB CDR3s, moderately but significantly so, marked every one of the four CD4+ subsets in Type 1 diabetes patients. PCR could preferentially amplify shorter templates, alike in patients and controls.

The material sequenced was naive CD4+ T cells from blood. The clonotype comes from a woman in her 30s in good health. V and J are TRBV29-1 and TRBJ1-5; weak D call: TRBD1 (6 bases). CDR3 nucleotides: TGCAGCGTCAGCGGGGGCGTCAATCAGCCCCAGCATTTT. It yields the protein CSVSGGVNQPQHF.